These 5 T cell receptor beta chains share one sample of origin, sequenced in a study of post-analysis software for immune sequencing data. Their antigens remain unidentified. Points from the study as a whole: Elevated frequency relative to controls characterized roughly five TRBV segments in patients, TRBV5-6, TRBV5-1 and TRBV20-1 among them.

TCR beta cDNA libraries had unique molecular identifiers. TCRdb re-called the PCR reads through MiXCR, storing one row per CDR3 protein. The table lists some 890,000 distinct CDR3 sequences, 53% of them singletons. Sequenced: blood. All receptors derive from a girl between 5 and 17 years old with multiple sclerosis.

V is TRBV6-6 and J is TRBJ1-2; D is unclear. Looked up from germline, CDR1 is MNHNY and CDR2 is SVGAGI (reference sequence). The CDR3 contains 14 residues. The V end was cut by 6 bases, the J end by 2 bases, with 13 bases between. As DNA, the CDR3 is TGTGCCAGCAGACTGGCGGCAGCGAACTATGGCTACACCTTC. It translates to CASRLAAANYGYTF.

This clonotype was seen more than once but under ten times. This chain links TRBV3-1 with TRBJ1-2, with D unresolved. Trimming removed 4 bases at V and 2 bases at J, with 11 bases between. Looked up from germline, CDR1 is LGHDT and CDR2 is YNNKEL (reference sequence). The CDR3 is 14 residues long. CDR3 amino acids: CASSPSRGNYGYTF. The CDR3 bases are TGTGCCAGCAGCCCCTCCCGCGGAAACTATGGCTACACCTTC.

The chain recombines TRBV12-5 with TRBJ2-4; D is undetermined. The V end was cut by 6 bases, the J end by 0 bases, with 21 bases between. This CDR3 has 18 amino acids. Germline CDR1 reads LGHNT; CDR2 reads FRNRAP. This CDR3 reads CASGLPQSSSLAKNIQYF. The DNA for the CDR3 is TGTGCTAGTGGATTACCACAGAGTAGTTCCCTAGCCAAAAACATTCAGTACTTC.

V gene TRBV12-3 or TRBV12-4 combines with J gene TRBJ1-5; 7 bases agree with TRBD1. V trimming: 6 bases; J trimming: 5 bases; junction bases outside the gene matches: 10. The CDR3 runs to 15 residues. CDR3 residues: CASRKDRVSDQPQHF. The DNA of the CDR3 is TGTGCCAGCAGAAAAGACAGGGTTTCCGATCAGCCCCAGCATTTT.

As to this clonotype: A junction end diverges from the germline sequence, so it may reflect a read error. J is TRBJ1-2 and V is TRBV7-9; TRBD1 might be the D (6 bases). The CDR3 has 16 residues. From germline, CDR1 is SEHNR and CDR2 FQNEAQ (reference sequence). CDR3 sequence: CAGSPKWPGETYGYTF. The CDR3 nucleotides read TGTGCCGGCAGCCCCAAGTGGCCAGGGGAGACCTATGGCTACACCTTC.